This T cell receptor (beta chain) was sequenced for a study of T cell repertoires in cytomegalovirus infection. About the research overall: CMV epitopes that were recently identified and HLA-C-restricted were used alongside well-studied HLA-B-restricted ones. Public TCR beta signature analysis indicated the presence of both CMV infection and matching HLA type. Study results and caveats: Identification of carriers of CMV plus the relevant HLA was achieved through cumulative public TCR beta family frequency. CMV-specific TCR beta clonotypes restricted by HLA-C were the ones dominating the ex vivo response.

Trimming took off 9 bases at V and 10 bases at J, with 25 bases between the two ends. This CDR3 is 15 amino acids long. Germline values: CDR1 MNHEY, CDR2 SVGEGT. This clonotype was counted ten times or more. Its antigen is unknown. TCRdb analysed the reads with MiXCR anew, one entry per CDR3 protein. The sample consists of about 770,000 distinct CDR3 sequences, 25% to 30% of them appearing once. The sequences come from cultured CD8+ T cells from PBMCs, collected from culture after CMV antigen stimulation. This TCR was recovered from a human donor in good health (CMV status not recorded). Some clones in this sample may be carry-over from other donors' samples. This chain uses TRBV6-2 or TRBV6-3 with TRBJ2-1, with D possibly matching TRBD2 (5 bases). The CDR3: CASRRGRAAQGEQFF. The DNA for the CDR3 is TGTGCCAGTCGTAGAGGGAGAGCCGCCCAAGGAGAGCAGTTCTTC.